Given below is one T cell receptor (beta chain) in context. One end of the junction is discordant with germline, which a read error may explain. TCRdb re-analysed the RT-PCR reads in MiXCR, keeping a single row per CDR3 protein. There are approximately 720,000 distinct CDR3 sequences in the sample; 12% to 15% occur only once, and roughly 3.6% lies in the top ten. The sample was memory CD4+ T cells from blood. This TCR was sampled from a female donor in good health, serving as a healthy control.

The CDR3 reads CASSPLGAYRETQYF. DNA for the CDR3: TGTGCCAGCAGCCCTCTGGGGGCCTACAGGGAGACCCAGTACTTC. The chain joins TRBV5-1 to TRBJ2-5; D is perhaps TRBD1 (6 bases). This CDR3 region has 15 residues. The V gene's germline CDR1 is SGHRS and CDR2 YFSETQ.